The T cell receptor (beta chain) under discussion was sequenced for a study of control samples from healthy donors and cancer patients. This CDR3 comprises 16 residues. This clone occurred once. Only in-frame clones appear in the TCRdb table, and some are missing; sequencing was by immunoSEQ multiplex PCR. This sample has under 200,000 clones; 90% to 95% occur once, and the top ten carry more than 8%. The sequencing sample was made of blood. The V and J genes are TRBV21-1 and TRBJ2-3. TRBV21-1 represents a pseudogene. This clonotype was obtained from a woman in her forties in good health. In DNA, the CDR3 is TGTGCCAGCAGGATAGGGGGGCCAAGTGGCACAGATACGCAGTATTTT. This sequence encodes CASRIGGPSGTDTQYF.